This paragraph covers one TCR beta chain sequence. Its cognate antigen is unknown. The data belong to a study of cytomegalovirus exposure and HLA in healthy donors. Regarding the study as a whole: Analyses of presence/absence relied on an assumption of roughly uniform sequencing depth across donors. In a later analysis, an Asian-associated ancestry cluster reportedly showed fewer N-insertions than the approximately 620-donor mean. The authors listed 164 TCR beta chains as cytomegalovirus-associated.

Trimming left V 2 bases short and J 4 bases short, with 14 bases between. This CDR3 spans 15 amino acids. The germline V gene encodes CDR1 SGHTA and CDR2 FQGTGA. Both 60 Vbeta primers and 13 Jbeta primers went into the PCR. Sequencing used immunoSEQ multiplex PCR; TCRdb keeps in-frame clones, though not all of them. The sample includes approximately 58,000 clones. This sequence originates from a woman between 18 and 29 years old in good health and CMV-seronegative. The chain has TRBV7-3 and TRBJ1-2, with D perhaps matching TRBD1 (5 bases). The sample taken for sequencing was PBMCs. CDR3 sequence (DNA): TGTGCCAGCAGCTTAGACTCGGGGGGAGTCTATGGCTACACCTTC. Amino acids: CASSLDSGGVYGYTF.